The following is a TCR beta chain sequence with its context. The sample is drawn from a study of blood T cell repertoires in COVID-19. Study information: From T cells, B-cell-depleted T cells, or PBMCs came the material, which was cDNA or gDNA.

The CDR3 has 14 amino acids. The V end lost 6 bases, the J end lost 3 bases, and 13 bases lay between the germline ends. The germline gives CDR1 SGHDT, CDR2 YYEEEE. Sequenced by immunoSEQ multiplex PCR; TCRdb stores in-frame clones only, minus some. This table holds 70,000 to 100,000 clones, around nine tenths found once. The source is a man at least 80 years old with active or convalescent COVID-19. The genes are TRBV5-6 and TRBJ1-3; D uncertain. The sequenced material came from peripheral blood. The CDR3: CASTEGQIGNTIYF. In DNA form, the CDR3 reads TGTGCCAGCACCGAGGGCCAGATTGGAAACACCATATATTTT. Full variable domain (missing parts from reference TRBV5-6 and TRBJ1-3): DAGVTQSPTHLIKTRGQQVTLRCSPKSGHDTVSWYQQALGQGPQFIFQYYEEEERQRGNFPDRFSGHQFPNYSSELNVNALLLGDSALYLCASTEGQIGNTIYFGEGSWLTVV.